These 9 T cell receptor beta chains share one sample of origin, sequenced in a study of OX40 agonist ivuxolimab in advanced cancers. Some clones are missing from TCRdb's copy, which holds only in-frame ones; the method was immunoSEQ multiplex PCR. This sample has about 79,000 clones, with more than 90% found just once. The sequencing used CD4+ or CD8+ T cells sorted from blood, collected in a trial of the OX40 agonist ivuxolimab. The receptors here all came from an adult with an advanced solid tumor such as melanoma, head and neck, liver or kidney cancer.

In DNA form, the CDR3 reads TGCGCCAGCAGCCGGGAGACTAGCGGGAGTGGAACAGATACGCAGTATTTT. Translation: CASSRETSGSGTDTQYF. The J gene is TRBJ2-3, the V gene TRBV5-1, with 12 bases identical to TRBD2. In germline, CDR1 is SGHRS, CDR2 YFSETQ. CDR3 length: 17 amino acids. The V and J ends lost 4 bases and 3 bases, in that order; junction bases with no gene match: 9.

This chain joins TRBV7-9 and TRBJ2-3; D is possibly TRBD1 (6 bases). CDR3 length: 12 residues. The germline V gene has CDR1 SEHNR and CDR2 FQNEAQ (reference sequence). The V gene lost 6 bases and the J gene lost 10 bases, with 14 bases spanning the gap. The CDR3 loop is CASSRTAMPQYF. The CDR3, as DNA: TGTGCCAGCAGTCGGACAGCGATGCCGCAGTATTTT.

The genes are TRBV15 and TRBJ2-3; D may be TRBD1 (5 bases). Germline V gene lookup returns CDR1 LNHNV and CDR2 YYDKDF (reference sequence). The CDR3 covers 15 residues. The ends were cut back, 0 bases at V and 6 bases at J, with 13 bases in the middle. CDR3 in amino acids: CATSRDLPGPDTQYF. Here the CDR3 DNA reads TGTGCCACCAGCAGAGATCTCCCAGGGCCGGATACGCAGTATTTT.

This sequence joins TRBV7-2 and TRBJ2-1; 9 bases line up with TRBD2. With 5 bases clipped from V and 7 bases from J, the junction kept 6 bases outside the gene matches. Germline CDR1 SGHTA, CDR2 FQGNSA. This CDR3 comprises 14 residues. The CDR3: CASSLGLAWNEQFF. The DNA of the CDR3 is TGTGCCAGCAGCCTCGGACTAGCGTGGAATGAGCAGTTCTTC.

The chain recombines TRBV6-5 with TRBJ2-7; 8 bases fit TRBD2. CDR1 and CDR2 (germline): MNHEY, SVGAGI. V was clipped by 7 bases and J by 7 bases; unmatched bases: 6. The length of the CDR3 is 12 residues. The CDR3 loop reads CASMRGAGEQYF. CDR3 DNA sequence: TGTGCCAGCATGCGGGGGGCGGGTGAGCAGTACTTC.

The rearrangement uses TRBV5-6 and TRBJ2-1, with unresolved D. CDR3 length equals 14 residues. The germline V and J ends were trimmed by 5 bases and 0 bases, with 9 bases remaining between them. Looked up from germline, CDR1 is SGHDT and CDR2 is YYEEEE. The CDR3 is CASRTESSYNEQFF. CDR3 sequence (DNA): TGTGCCAGCAGGACGGAGAGCTCCTACAATGAGCAGTTCTTC.

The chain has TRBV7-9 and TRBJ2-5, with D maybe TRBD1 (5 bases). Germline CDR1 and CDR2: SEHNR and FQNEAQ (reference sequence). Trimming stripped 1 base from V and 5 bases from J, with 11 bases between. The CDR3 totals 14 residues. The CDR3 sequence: CASSLEGLRETQYF. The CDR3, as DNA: TGTGCCAGCAGCTTAGAGGGGCTACGTGAGACCCAGTACTTC.

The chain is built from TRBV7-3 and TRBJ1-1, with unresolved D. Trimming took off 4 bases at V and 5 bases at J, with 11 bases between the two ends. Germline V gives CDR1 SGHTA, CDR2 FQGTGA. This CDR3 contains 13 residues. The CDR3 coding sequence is TGTGCCAGCAGCTCCGATGTCCGGACTGAAGCTTTCTTT. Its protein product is CASSSDVRTEAFF.

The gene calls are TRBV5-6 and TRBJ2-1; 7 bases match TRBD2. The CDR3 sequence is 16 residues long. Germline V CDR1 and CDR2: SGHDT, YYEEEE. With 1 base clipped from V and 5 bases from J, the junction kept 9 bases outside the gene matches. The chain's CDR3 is CASSLSGKGSNNEQFF. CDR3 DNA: TGTGCCAGCAGCTTGAGCGGGAAGGGGAGTAACAATGAGCAGTTCTTC.